Below, one TCR beta chain is given with its context. Its antigen is as yet unknown. The data derive from a study of a mutant IDH1 vaccine in newly diagnosed glioma. The CDR3 runs 16 residues. Trimming at V came to 4 bases and at J to 6 bases, leaving 13 bases not matched to a gene. CDR1 SGHRS and CDR2 YFSETQ come from the germline V gene. Assay: immunoSEQ multiplex PCR; the TCRdb copy retains only in-frame clones and omits some. The data show tens of thousands of clones, 80% to 85% seen once. The time point here: week 5, during vaccination. A 20-mer mutant IDH1 peptide at 300 ug was injected subcutaneously with topical imiquimod.

This sequence originates from a man younger than 40 with glioma. This chain joins TRBV5-1 and TRBJ2-3; 8 nucleotides agree with TRBD2. The source material was PBMCs, sampled from a glioma patient whose treatment included an IDH1 peptide vaccine. CDR3 region: CASSLQPGLGGDTQYF. CDR3 coding DNA: TGCGCCAGCAGCCTACAACCGGGACTAGGGGGGGATACGCAGTATTTT.